Presented here are 26 T cell receptor beta chains from one specimen sequenced in a study of blood T cell repertoires in COVID-19. The repertoire was sequenced with immunoSEQ multiplex PCR; TCRdb's copy has only in-frame clones and lacks some. The data hold approximately 170,000 clones, with roughly 81% observed a single time. Material: peripheral blood. These receptors all come from a man between 40 and 49 years old who had recovered from COVID-19.

V usage is TRBV25-1 and J usage is TRBJ2-3; 8 nucleotides align to TRBD1. The CDR3 runs to 13 residues. The V gene end was trimmed by 7 bases and the J gene end by 4 bases; junction bases not matched to a gene: 4. The germline gives CDR1 MGHDK, CDR2 SYGVNS. The CDR3 nucleotides read TGTGCCAGCACTCCAGGGGGCGCAGATACGCAGTATTTT. Protein product: CASTPGGADTQYF.

The chain has TRBV6-2 or TRBV6-3 and TRBJ2-1; 7 nucleotides agree with TRBD2. The CDR3 sequence is 15 residues long. With 6 bases clipped from V and 2 bases from J, the junction kept 7 bases outside the gene matches. Germline assignment: CDR1 MNHEY and CDR2 SVGEGT. The CDR3 region has the DNA TGTGCCAGCAGCCTCTTGCGGGGGACCTACAATGAGCAGTTCTTC. It encodes CASSLLRGTYNEQFF.

The chain links TRBV19 to TRBJ2-7; a weak D match, TRBD1 (5 bases). The germline CDR1 and CDR2 sequences are LNHDA and SQIVND (reference sequence). The germline V and J ends were trimmed by 8 bases and 0 bases, with 20 bases remaining between them. The CDR3 is made up of 16 amino acids. The CDR3 region is CASPIGAGARSYEQYF. As DNA, the CDR3 is TGTGCCAGTCCCATAGGGGCAGGAGCCCGCTCCTACGAGCAGTACTTC.

The chain links TRBV4-1 to TRBJ2-3; TRBD2 matches at 11 bases. CDR1 MGHRA and CDR2 YSYEKL come from the germline V gene. V was pared by 0 bases and J by 1 base, with 9 bases of the junction left unmatched. The CDR3 is 19 residues long. Written as DNA, the CDR3 is TGCGCCAGCAGCCAAGATAGGGCTAGCGGGAGGCGGGGCACAGATACGCAGTATTTT. It yields the protein CASSQDRASGRRGTDTQYF.

The CDR3 is CAISVGLAGGEETQYF. The CDR3 DNA reads as TGTGCCATCAGTGTAGGACTAGCGGGGGGCGAAGAGACCCAGTACTTC. The chain recombines TRBV10-3 with TRBJ2-5, with 14 bases lining up with TRBD2. There are 16 residues in the CDR3. Looked up from germline, CDR1 is ENHRY and CDR2 is SYGVKD. V was clipped by 4 bases and J by 3 bases; unmatched bases: 4.

CDR3 coding DNA: TGTGCCAGCAGCCCAGCCGGACTAGCGGCTAATGAGCAGTTCTTC. Its protein product is CASSPAGLAANEQFF. The rearrangement joins TRBV7-9 to TRBJ2-1, with 10 bases matching TRBD2. CDR1 is SEHNR and CDR2 is FQNEAQ in the germline V gene (reference sequence). The CDR3 is 15 amino acids. V was pared by 5 bases and J by 7 bases, with 8 bases of the junction left unmatched.

The chain has TRBV18 and TRBJ1-4; 8 bases match TRBD1. The CDR3 has 14 residues. Per germline, CDR1 KGHSH and CDR2 LQKENI. V gave up 2 bases and J gave up 7 bases; unmatched junction bases: 3. The DNA of the CDR3 is TGTGCCAGCTCACCAGCAGGACAGGGTGAAAAACTGTTTTTT. Translating gives CASSPAGQGEKLFF.

The chain joins TRBV4-1 to TRBJ1-6; 9 positions agree with TRBD1. Germline CDR1 reads MGHRA; CDR2 reads YSYEKL. This CDR3 has 16 amino acids. Unmatched junction bases numbered 13, after V lost 3 bases and J lost 13 bases. In DNA form, the CDR3 reads TGCGCCAGCAGCCACAATACAGGGGGCGCAGGAGGGCCCCTCCACTTT. Translation: CASSHNTGGAGGPLHF.

This chain uses TRBV7-9 with TRBJ2-3, with D possibly being TRBD2 (6 bases). The germline V and J ends were trimmed by 4 bases and 4 bases, with 15 bases remaining between them. The CDR3 runs 15 residues. Germline V gene sequence: CDR1 SEHNR, CDR2 FQNEAQ (reference sequence). The CDR3 region is CASSSLADDPDTQYF. CDR3 sequence (DNA): TGTGCCAGCAGCTCATTAGCGGATGACCCAGATACGCAGTATTTT.

The sample holds many counts of this clone. The V gene is TRBV6-5, the J gene TRBJ1-2, with TRBD1 matching over 9 bases. CDR1 and CDR2 from the germline V gene are MNHEY and SVGAGI. V lost 4 bases, J lost 8 bases, and 5 bases stayed unmatched. The CDR3 runs 13 residues. CDR3 DNA: TGTGCCAGCAGTTCCAGACAGGGGGTCGGCTACACCTTC. The encoded protein is CASSSRQGVGYTF.

Worth noting for this clone: The junction and the germline gene differ at one end; a read error may be behind it. The chain is built from TRBV6-1 and TRBJ2-7; possible D gene TRBD1, 5 bases. CDR3 length: 13 residues. From germline, CDR1 is MNHNS and CDR2 SASEGT. CDR3 amino acids: CASSEDSHYEQYF. CDR3 coding DNA: TGTGCCAGCAGCGAAGACAGTCACTACGAGCAGTACTTC.

V and J are TRBV11-2 and TRBJ1-2; D unclear. The CDR3 loop spans 16 amino acids. Trimming removed 3 bases from V and 6 bases from J, with 20 bases in between. Germline V gene sequence: CDR1 SGHAT, CDR2 FQNNGV. CDR3 bases: TGTGCCAGCAGCTTGAGTGTACAATCGCAGCGCGATGGCTACACCTTC. Translating it yields CASSLSVQSQRDGYTF.

The chain uses TRBV7-3 and TRBJ2-5, with D perhaps TRBD2 (6 bases). There are 15 residues in the CDR3. Germline CDR1 is SGHTA and CDR2 is FQGTGA. Trimming removed 1 base at V and 4 bases at J, with 13 bases between. The CDR3 sequence: CASSLKGWGGETQYF. Here the CDR3 DNA reads TGTGCCAGCAGCTTAAAGGGCTGGGGAGGAGAGACCCAGTACTTC.

This clone was seen only once. The V call is TRBV7-8, the J call TRBJ1-3; 12 bases are shared with TRBD1. The V and J ends lost 5 bases and 4 bases, in that order; junction bases with no gene match: 6. Germline lookup yields CDR1 SGHVS and CDR2 FQNEAQ. CDR3 length: 16 amino acids. In nucleotides, the CDR3 is TGTGCCAGCAGCCCCCGGGGACAGGGGGCCGGAAACACCATATATTTT. This sequence encodes CASSPRGQGAGNTIYF.

V gene TRBV28 combines with J gene TRBJ2-1; tentative D call: TRBD2 (6 bases). The CDR3 consists of 17 residues. Between the trimmed V and J ends, which lost 3 bases and 7 bases, there was a span of 22 bases. CDR1 is MDHEN, CDR2 SYDVKM, per germline. In nucleotides, the CDR3 is TGTGCCAGCAGTTTGATGGTTTCGGGAGCCAAGCCGAATGAGCAGTTCTTC. Protein product: CASSLMVSGAKPNEQFF.

The chain has TRBV5-1 and TRBJ1-1; D gene uncertain. The CDR3 runs 12 residues. Germline-derived CDR1 and CDR2 are SGHRS and YFSETQ. Trimming left V 0 bases short and J 6 bases short, with 6 bases between. CDR3 residues: CASSLGFAEAFF. The CDR3 bases are TGCGCCAGCAGCTTGGGTTTCGCTGAAGCTTTCTTT.

This chain connects TRBV19 to TRBJ1-5; 7 bases map to TRBD1. CDR1 is LNHDA and CDR2 is SQIVND in the germline V gene (reference sequence). The CDR3 has 14 amino acids. The J segment lost 7 bases and the V segment lost 0 bases, leaving 3 bases of the junction unmatched. DNA for the CDR3: TGTGCCAGTAGTATAGAACAGGGGAGGCAGCCCCAGCATTTT. Protein sequence: CASSIEQGRQPQHF. The full variable domain, its missing parts supplied by reference TRBV19 and TRBJ1-5, is DGGITQSPKYLFRKEGQNVTLSCEQNLNHDAMYWYRQDPGQGLRLIYYSQIVNDFQKGDIAEGYSVSREKKESFPLTVTSAQKNPTAFYLCASSIEQGRQPQHFGDGTRLSIL.

The chain employs TRBV2 and TRBJ1-4; tentatively, D is TRBD1 (6 bases). Per the germline V gene, CDR1 is SNHLY and CDR2 is FYNNEI. This CDR3 has 13 amino acids. Trimming removed 4 bases at V and 8 bases at J, with 11 bases between. The CDR3 spells CASSADRSEKLFF. As DNA, the CDR3 is TGTGCCAGCAGTGCCGACAGGTCCGAAAAACTGTTTTTT.

A word on this clone: The identical CDR3 is also encoded by other nucleotide sequences in the sample. The chain links TRBV12-3 or TRBV12-4 to TRBJ1-2; D is unclear. This CDR3 region has 12 residues. The ends were cut back, 3 bases at V and 4 bases at J, with 6 bases in the middle. This chain's CDR3 is CASSFPSYGYTF. CDR3 nucleotide sequence: TGTGCCAGCAGTTTCCCATCCTATGGCTACACCTTC.

The rearrangement links TRBV5-5 to TRBJ1-3; D is unclear. From germline, CDR1 is SGHKS and CDR2 YYEKEE (reference sequence). Between the trimmed V and J ends, which lost 0 bases and 0 bases, there was a span of 7 bases. The CDR3 is 15 residues long. The DNA of the CDR3 is TGTGCCAGCAGCTTGGATAGTTACTCTGGAAACACCATATATTTT. It encodes CASSLDSYSGNTIYF.

V is TRBV24-1 and J is TRBJ2-5; D is possibly TRBD1 (7 bases). This CDR3 contains 16 residues. CDR1 and CDR2 from the germline V gene are KGHDR and SFDVKD. V was cut by 1 base and J by 2 bases, with 13 bases left in between. The CDR3, as DNA: TGTGCCACCAGTGATTTCCGCGGGACAGTTCAAGAGACCCAGTACTTC. Residues: CATSDFRGTVQETQYF.

CDR3 sequence reads: CASSYDPSSYNEQFF. CDR3 sequence (DNA): TGTGCCAGCAGTTACGACCCTAGCTCCTACAATGAGCAGTTCTTC. The gene calls are TRBV6-5 and TRBJ2-1, with D hard to call. The CDR3 is 15 amino acids. CDR1 is MNHEY, CDR2 SVGAGI, per germline. Trimming left V 2 bases short and J 0 bases short, with 8 bases between.

The chain uses TRBV27 and TRBJ2-7, with D possibly TRBD2 on 5 matching bases. CDR1 and CDR2 (germline): MNHEY, SMNVEV (reference sequence). Trimming removed 1 base from V and 4 bases from J, with 11 bases in between. The CDR3 is 14 residues long. This CDR3 reads CASSLWAPGYEQYF. The CDR3, as DNA: TGTGCCAGCAGTTTATGGGCCCCGGGATACGAGCAGTACTTC.

This rearrangement joins TRBV11-2 to TRBJ2-5; possible D gene TRBD1, 5 bases. V was pared by 1 base and J by 4 bases, with 19 bases between. The germline V gene encodes CDR1 SGHAT and CDR2 FQNNGV. This CDR3 region has 17 residues. CDR3 coding DNA: TGTGCCAGCAGCTTAGTGCTTTCAGGGAAGGGTTCAGAGACCCAGTACTTC. It yields the protein CASSLVLSGKGSETQYF.

The rearrangement links TRBV6-2 or TRBV6-3 to TRBJ2-1; D uncertain. The CDR3 has 14 amino acids. CDR1 MNHEY and CDR2 SVGEGT come from the germline V gene. The ends were cut back, 4 bases at V and 6 bases at J, with 13 bases in the middle. CDR3 sequence: CASSSSGRLNEQFF. The CDR3, as DNA: TGTGCCAGCAGTTCCTCGGGTAGACTCAATGAGCAGTTCTTC.

The chain joins TRBV3-1 (or the pseudogene TRBV3-2) to TRBJ1-6; D unclear. The CDR3 has 13 residues. The germline V gene has CDR1 LGHDT and CDR2 YNNKEL (reference sequence). V was trimmed by 6 bases and J by 7 bases, leaving 10 bases between them. The CDR3: CASSHTGNSPLHF. As DNA, the CDR3 is TGTGCCAGCAGTCATACGGGGAATTCACCCCTCCACTTT.